This T cell receptor beta chain was sequenced for a study of blood T cell repertoires in COVID-19. Overall study context: Samples of COVID-19 (acute and convalescent) were obtained from the United States, Italy and Spain.

In the authors' workflow: Amplification of reference gene primers provided the estimated nucleated cell counts. Using immunoSEQ multiplex PCR, the repertoire was profiled, and TCRdb retains in-frame clones only, with some absent. V and J calls and clone size are given by that table; D and trimming were obtained from the DNA. The profile covers 35,000 to 50,000 clones, with approximately 85% appearing a single time and less than 15% taken by the ten largest. Material for sequencing was peripheral blood. The clonotype originates from a woman between 70 and 85 years old in a cohort sampled during active COVID-19.

The CDR3 reads CASSQGPASGVKETQYF. The DNA for the CDR3 is TGCGCCAGCAGCCAAGGGCCGGCTAGCGGGGTTAAAGAGACCCAGTACTTC. The gene calls are TRBV4-3 and TRBJ2-5; 9 bases match TRBD2. The CDR3 is 17 amino acids. Germline V lookup: CDR1 LGHNA, CDR2 YSLEER. Trimming cost V 1 base and J 3 bases; bases outside gene matches: 9.